This entry lists 19 T cell receptor beta chains sequenced from one sample in a study of T-cell reconstitution after alpha-beta-depleted transplantation in children (dated by TCRdb to 2015 to 2016). The treatment or condition label here, explained by the study, means: allogeneic hematopoietic cell transplantation with graft depleted of TCRalphabeta T cells and CD19 B cells. Receptor libraries were prepared by PCR. Data came from an Illumina HiSeq 2500. Molecular barcoding was employed in the preparation of TCR libraries, with unique molecular identifiers being used to normalize TCRbeta repertoire quantification. TCRdb passed the public sequencing reads through fastp at Q25 and MiXCR, retaining productive beta sequences. Every distinct CDR3 protein forms one entry, paired with its most common genes and DNA. The sample records approximately 800,000 distinct CDR3 sequences, 15% to 20% of which are singletons. 5% of the sample lies in the top ten.

This specimen consisted of PBMCs, mostly from graft donor cells, obtained 360 days after TCRalphabeta/CD19-depleted stem cell transplant. The source is a male patient aged 5 to 17 who had a stem cell transplant for acute lymphoblastic leukemia, so the T cells may come from the graft donor.

The V and J genes are TRBV2 and TRBJ2-1; 14 bases match TRBD2. V lost 6 bases, J lost 10 bases, and 8 bases stayed unmatched. CDR1 is SNHLY, CDR2 FYNNEI, per germline. CDR3 size: 15 residues. For the CDR3, the DNA is TGTGCCAGCAGCCCGGGACTAGCGGGAGCTTCAGAGCAGTTCTTC. Residues: CASSPGLAGASEQFF. Drawing the rest from reference TRBV2 and TRBJ2-1, the complete variable domain is EPEVTQTPSHQVTQMGQEVILRCVPISNHLYFYWYRQILGQKVEFLVSFYNNEISEKSEIFDDQFSVERPDGSNFTLKIRSTKLEDSAMYFCASSPGLAGASEQFFGPGTRLTVL.

The DNA of the CDR3 is TGCGCCAGCAGCCAAGATAAGAGGCAAGGGCAAGAGACCCAGTACTTC. Its protein is CASSQDKRQGQETQYF. The J gene is TRBJ2-5, the V gene TRBV4-1; D remains ambiguous. The germline V and J ends were trimmed by 0 bases and 2 bases, with 13 bases remaining between them. The CDR3 is 16 amino acids. Germline values: CDR1 MGHRA, CDR2 YSYEKL.

The chain employs TRBV7-9 and TRBJ2-5; 12 bases fit TRBD1. This CDR3 contains 16 residues. J was trimmed by 5 bases and V by 6 bases; bases with no gene match: 10. CDR1 SEHNR and CDR2 FQNEAQ come from the germline V gene (reference sequence). CDR3 protein: CASRPAGTGGAETQYF. DNA for the CDR3: TGTGCCAGCAGGCCGGCCGGGACAGGGGGCGCGGAGACCCAGTACTTC.

The rearrangement links TRBV5-5 to TRBJ2-7; the match to TRBD2 covers 9 bases. J lost 7 bases, V lost 4 bases, and 18 bases had no gene match. CDR1 SGHKS and CDR2 YYEKEE come from the germline V gene (reference sequence). The CDR3 extends over 17 amino acids. CDR3 sequence: CASSGAPAGGPMGEQYF. CDR3 coding DNA: TGTGCCAGCAGCGGGGCCCCGGCGGGAGGGCCGATGGGAGAGCAGTACTTC.

This clonotype was counted ten times or more. The V call is TRBV5-1, the J call TRBJ2-3; TRBD1 matches 7 bases. J lost 5 bases, V lost 4 bases, and 7 bases had no gene match. Germline values: CDR1 SGHRS, CDR2 YFSETQ. This CDR3 contains 14 residues. The DNA for the CDR3 is TGCGCCAGCAGCCCAGGGGACAGAGAAGATACGCAGTATTTT. Its translation is CASSPGDREDTQYF.

This clonotype was detected a few times. V and J are TRBV5-1 and TRBJ2-4, with 7 bases that match TRBD2. Per germline, CDR1 SGHRS and CDR2 YFSETQ. Trimming removed 0 bases from V and 2 bases from J; junction bases left unmatched: 11. CDR3 size: 18 residues. The CDR3 reads CASSLDGLGRSTKNIQYF. In DNA, the CDR3 is TGCGCCAGCAGCTTGGACGGACTAGGAAGATCTACCAAAAACATTCAGTACTTC.

Ten or more counts support this clonotype. V and J are TRBV20-1 and TRBJ2-3; 7 positions agree with TRBD2. This CDR3 comprises 14 residues. The trim removed 2 bases at V and 1 base at J, leaving 3 bases unmatched. Per the germline V gene, CDR1 is DFQATT and CDR2 is SNEGSKA (reference sequence). The CDR3 bases are TGCAGTGCTAGACTAGCGGTCCGCACAGATACGCAGTATTTT. It is translated as CSARLAVRTDTQYF.

The CDR3 reads CAIWPSGRRNYNEQFF. Written as DNA, the CDR3 is TGTGCCATTTGGCCAAGCGGGAGAAGGAACTACAATGAGCAGTTCTTC. The V gene is TRBV27, the J gene TRBJ2-1, with 8 bases aligning to TRBD2. With 10 bases clipped from V and 3 bases from J, the junction kept 14 bases outside the gene matches. The CDR3 runs to 16 residues. Germline CDR1 MNHEY, CDR2 SMNVEV (reference sequence).

This clonotype was seen only a few times. The chain carries TRBV6-1 and TRBJ2-1; TRBD2 agrees at 7 bases. V shed 6 bases and J 0 bases; nucleotides not matched to a gene: 5. The germline V gene has CDR1 MNHNS and CDR2 SASEGT. CDR3 length: 15 residues. The DNA of the CDR3 is TGTGCCAGCAGGGCTAGCGGAAACTCCTACAATGAGCAGTTCTTC. This gives the protein CASRASGNSYNEQFF.

This clonotype was detected a few times. V and J are TRBV5-1 and TRBJ2-1; TRBD2 matches 7 bases. CDR3 length: 15 residues. The V gene end was trimmed by 4 bases and the J gene end by 1 base; junction bases not matched to a gene: 5. In germline, CDR1 is SGHRS, CDR2 YFSETQ. CDR3 sequence reads: CASSLLAQSYNEQFF. The CDR3 region has the DNA TGCGCCAGCAGCCTACTAGCGCAGTCCTACAATGAGCAGTTCTTC.

This clonotype turned up a few times. The CDR3 nucleotides read TGTGCCAGCAGCCAAGATTGGGGCAGGGCTCCCCCTAACTATGGCTACACCTTC. Translating gives CASSQDWGRAPPNYGYTF. This sequence joins TRBV3-1 and TRBJ1-2; D is perhaps TRBD1 (5 bases). Germline CDR1 LGHDT, CDR2 YNNKEL (reference sequence). The V and J ends lost 0 bases and 0 bases respectively, with 17 bases between them. CDR3 length equals 18 residues.

The CDR3 region is CASSILGWLAIEQFF. The CDR3 nucleotides are TGTGCCAGCAGCATTCTGGGTTGGCTAGCTATCGAGCAGTTCTTC. The chain is built from TRBV5-5 and TRBJ2-1, with a weak D call TRBD2 (5 bases). Per germline, CDR1 SGHKS and CDR2 YYEKEE (reference sequence). With 4 bases removed from V and 10 bases from J, the gap between germline ends came to 21 bases. This CDR3 has 15 amino acids.

The chain uses TRBV5-1 and TRBJ2-5; the match to TRBD1 covers 8 bases. The trim removed 7 bases at V and 2 bases at J, leaving 10 bases unmatched. Germline CDR1 is SGHRS and CDR2 is YFSETQ. The CDR3 has 15 residues. CDR3 loop: CASSGQGVPQETQYF. DNA of the CDR3: TGCGCCAGCTCCGGACAGGGTGTCCCACAAGAGACCCAGTACTTC.

This clonotype occurred a few times. This chain connects TRBV9 to TRBJ1-5; D unclear. Germline V gives CDR1 SGDLS, CDR2 YYNGEE. This CDR3 is built from 15 residues. V was clipped by 3 bases and J by 0 bases, with 10 bases between them. CDR3 protein: CASSGSSSSNQPQHF. For the CDR3, the DNA is TGTGCCAGCAGCGGGAGTTCTTCTAGCAATCAGCCCCAGCATTTT. The entire variable domain, with the rest obtained from reference TRBV9 and TRBJ1-5, is as follows: DSGVTQTPKHLITATGQRVTLRCSPRSGDLSVYWYQQSLDQGLQFLIQYYNGEERAKGNILERFSAQQFPDLHSELNLSSLELGDSALYFCASSGSSSSNQPQHFGDGTRLSIL.

The rearrangement uses TRBV2 and TRBJ2-7; TRBD1 agrees at 11 bases. Per germline, CDR1 SNHLY and CDR2 FYNNEI. This CDR3 has 12 residues. This CDR3 reads CAGQGESYEQYF. The CDR3 coding sequence is TGTGCGGGACAGGGGGAATCCTACGAGCAGTACTTC.

The chain carries TRBV4-1 and TRBJ2-1; D remains unclear. CDR1 is MGHRA and CDR2 is YSYEKL in the germline V gene. This CDR3 spans 15 amino acids. Trimming took 0 bases from V and 5 from J, leaving 11 bases between them. CDR3 bases: TGCGCCAGCAGCCAAGATCCATCACTTCACAATGAGCAGTTCTTC. Protein sequence: CASSQDPSLHNEQFF.

This clonotype was seen a handful of times. The rearrangement links TRBV29-1 to TRBJ2-5; the D is unclear. The CDR3 totals 11 residues. CDR1 is SQVTM, CDR2 ANQGSEA, per germline. Trimming pared 7 bases from V and 7 bases from J, leaving 13 bases between. CDR3 DNA: TGCAGCGCCGGGCTTGGCGGGACCCAGTACTTC. Amino acid sequence: CSAGLGGTQYF.

This clonotype was observed a few times. The rearrangement joins TRBV6-1 to TRBJ2-1, with a tentative D call TRBD2 (5 bases). Germline V gene lookup returns CDR1 MNHNS and CDR2 SASEGT. This CDR3 is built from 15 residues. Trimming removed 5 bases from V and 4 bases from J, with 15 bases in between. CDR3 in DNA: TGTGCCAGCAGTCTAACGGGGAAAACATACAATGAGCAGTTCTTC. Its translation: CASSLTGKTYNEQFF.

As for this clonotype: One end of the junction varies from germline; a read error may be responsible. The chain employs TRBV24-1 and TRBJ2-1; D is possibly TRBD2 (7 bases). The CDR3 extends over 12 amino acids. CDR1 and CDR2 (germline): KGHDR, SFDVKD. CDR3 region: CATSDLGGERFF. The CDR3 DNA reads TGTGCCACCAGTGATTTAGGGGGGGAGCGGTTCTTC.